This T cell receptor (beta chain) was profiled in a study of technical replicates of blood from a handful of donors. Only in-frame clones appear in the TCRdb table, and some are missing; sequencing was by immunoSEQ multiplex PCR. Of about 63,000 clones listed, 70% to 90% are singletons. CDR1 and CDR2 (germline): LNHNV, YYDKDF (reference sequence). Deletions cut 3 bases from V and 1 base from J, with 9 bases between. This CDR3 spans 15 amino acids. The clonotype comes from a human donor in good health. Some clones in this sample may be carry-over from other donors' samples. V usage is TRBV15 and J usage is TRBJ2-2; D perhaps matches TRBD1 (6 bases). Sequenced sample: PBMCs. The CDR3 sequence: CATSRQGQNTGELFF. DNA of the CDR3: TGTGCCACCAGCAGGCAGGGACAGAACACCGGGGAGCTGTTTTTT.